The 23 T cell receptor beta chains below were found in one sample sequenced in a study of shared clonotypes between healthy human individuals. Only in-frame clones appear in the TCRdb table, and some are missing; sequencing was by immunoSEQ multiplex PCR. In the table there are roughly 2.4 million clones, almost 96% of which are singletons. Material for sequencing was naive CD4+ T cells sorted from blood. Subset here: CD45RA+ positively selected. The receptors were gathered from a young man in good health.

To note about this clone: Different DNA sequences within this sample yield the same CDR3. The chain links TRBV7-2 to TRBJ1-6; D is unresolved. Germline loops: CDR1 SGHTA, CDR2 FQGNSA. The CDR3 length is 13 residues. V lost 1 base and J lost 7, with 5 bases in between. The CDR3: CASSLERNSPLHF. CDR3 DNA: TGTGCCAGCAGCTTAGAAAGGAATTCACCCCTCCACTTT. The entire variable domain, with the rest obtained from reference TRBV7-2 and TRBJ1-6, is as follows: GAGVSQSPSNKVTEKGKDVELRCDPISGHTALYWYRQSLGQGLEFLIYFQGNSAPDKSGLPSDRFSAERTGGSVSTLTIQRTQQEDSAVYLCASSLERNSPLHFGNGTRLTVT.

The J gene is TRBJ2-2, the V gene TRBV19; D not certain. Germline V gene sequence: CDR1 LNHDA, CDR2 SQIVND (reference sequence). V gave up 5 bases and J gave up 1 base, with 5 bases separating them. This CDR3 contains 13 residues. CDR3 amino acids: CASSHRNTGELFF. For the CDR3, the DNA is TGTGCCAGTAGTCATCGGAACACCGGGGAGCTGTTTTTT.

The chain is built from TRBV5-6 and TRBJ2-1; 8 bases map to TRBD1. CDR3 length: 17 amino acids. Trimming cost V 4 bases and J 7 bases; bases outside gene matches: 16. The germline V gene encodes CDR1 SGHDT and CDR2 YYEEEE. The CDR3, as DNA: TGTGCCAGCAGCCGCCTCACGGCGACAGGGGCGGGGAATGAGCAGTTCTTC. It translates to CASSRLTATGAGNEQFF.

The chain combines TRBV2 with TRBJ2-5; tentative D call: TRBD1 (6 bases). The V end was cut by 6 bases, the J end by 2 bases, with 13 bases between. Germline CDR1 is SNHLY and CDR2 is FYNNEI. This CDR3 contains 14 residues. The CDR3 nucleotides read TGTGCCAGCAGACCCTCTAGGGGGCAAGAGACCCAGTACTTC. It codes for CASRPSRGQETQYF. The whole variable domain, remainder taken from reference TRBV2 and TRBJ2-5, is EPEVTQTPSHQVTQMGQEVILRCVPISNHLYFYWYRQILGQKVEFLVSFYNNEISEKSEIFDDQFSVERPDGSNFTLKIRSTKLEDSAMYFCASRPSRGQETQYFGPGTRLLVL.

This chain joins TRBV21-1 and TRBJ1-5. TRBV21-1 represents a pseudogene. The CDR3 has 14 residues. The CDR3 spells CASSNRDSNQPQHF. In nucleotides, the CDR3 is TGTGCCAGCAGCAACCGGGACAGCAATCAGCCCCAGCATTTT.

The V and J genes are TRBV7-6 and TRBJ2-5; 10 nucleotides align to TRBD2. The CDR3 length is 17 residues. The V segment lost 0 bases and the J segment 6 bases; nucleotides outside the gene matches: 10. In germline, CDR1 is SGHVS, CDR2 FNYEAQ. CDR3 residues: CASSLALKRGGEKTQYF. The CDR3 DNA reads TGTGCCAGCAGCTTAGCCCTCAAGCGGGGGGGTGAAAAGACCCAGTACTTC.

The chain combines TRBV27 with TRBJ2-4; no definite D call. The CDR3 consists of 11 residues. CDR1 is MNHEY, CDR2 SMNVEV, per germline (reference sequence). Trimming pared 6 bases from V and 8 bases from J, leaving 8 bases between. The CDR3 region is CASRSYDIQYF. The CDR3 DNA reads as TGTGCCAGCAGATCCTACGACATTCAGTACTTC.

The chain recombines TRBV9 with TRBJ1-2; D not resolved. Germline loops: CDR1 SGDLS, CDR2 YYNGEE. V lost 4 bases, J lost 2 bases, and 15 bases lay in between. The CDR3 covers 15 residues. CDR3 DNA: TGTGCCAGCAGCAACGACGGTCGGTCCAACTATGGCTACACCTTC. Protein product: CASSNDGRSNYGYTF.

The chain couples TRBV5-1 to TRBJ2-7; 7 nucleotides agree with TRBD1. Germline trimming cut 4 bases from V and 4 bases from J; bases unmatched to any gene: 8. The CDR3 has 14 amino acids. CDR1 and CDR2 (germline): SGHRS, YFSETQ. The CDR3 loop is CASSRDREKYEQYF. In DNA form, the CDR3 reads TGCGCCAGCAGCCGGGACAGAGAAAAATACGAGCAGTACTTC.

The V gene is TRBV7-2, the J gene TRBJ2-1; the D gene is possibly TRBD1 (6 bases). Germline assignment: CDR1 SGHTA and CDR2 FQGNSA. The CDR3 runs 17 residues. V was cut by 0 bases and J by 0 bases, with 12 bases left in between. The CDR3 loop is CASSLAPGQSSYNEQFF. Written as DNA, the CDR3 is TGTGCCAGCAGCTTAGCCCCCGGACAGAGCTCCTACAATGAGCAGTTCTTC.

Concerning this clone itself: The same CDR3 arises from other DNA sequences in this sample as well. The chain uses TRBV30 and TRBJ1-2; D is unresolved. The germline CDR1 and CDR2 sequences are GTSNPN and SVGIG (reference sequence). The CDR3 is made up of 11 amino acids. V was pared by 0 bases and J by 7 bases, with 6 bases between. The CDR3 bases are TGTGCCTGGAGTGTATCGGGTGGCTACACCTTC. Translation: CAWSVSGGYTF.

This clone was seen only a few times. This chain connects TRBV10-1 to TRBJ2-2; D is undetermined. V was pared by 3 bases and J by 2 bases, with 4 bases between. Germline CDR1 WNHNN, CDR2 SYGVQD (reference sequence). There are 13 residues in the CDR3. CDR3 sequence (DNA): TGCGCCAGCAGTGACAAAAACACCGGGGAGCTGTTTTTT. Translation gives CASSDKNTGELFF.

This chain connects TRBV2 to TRBJ2-2, with no clear D. CDR3 length: 15 residues. V gave up 7 bases and J gave up 2 bases, with 14 bases separating them. Germline CDR1 SNHLY, CDR2 FYNNEI. CDR3 loop: CASITGPTNTGELFF. CDR3 nucleotides: TGTGCCAGCATCACTGGACCTACAAACACCGGGGAGCTGTTTTTT.

About this clone itself: One junction end does not reproduce the germline sequence, and a read error may be involved. The chain couples TRBV10-3 to TRBJ1-2; 7 nucleotides match TRBD1. CDR1 is ENHRY and CDR2 is SYGVKD in the germline V gene. The CDR3 runs to 14 residues. This CDR3 reads CASSRTGTEYGYTF. DNA of the CDR3: TGTGCCAGCAGTCGAACCGGGACAGAGTATGGCTACACCTTC.

V usage is TRBV5-4 and J usage is TRBJ2-5, with D tentatively TRBD2 (6 bases). CDR1 and CDR2 (germline): SGHNT, YYREEE (reference sequence). The CDR3 length is 13 residues. V was trimmed by 4 bases and J by 5 bases, leaving 12 bases between them. CDR3 in DNA: TGTGCCAGCAGCCGGACTACTACTGAGACCCAGTACTTC. Protein: CASSRTTTETQYF.

This rearrangement joins TRBV5-1 to TRBJ2-7; 7 nucleotides align to TRBD2. After removal of 0 bases from V and 3 bases from J, the junction contained 9 bases not matched to a gene. There are 16 residues in the CDR3. Per germline, CDR1 SGHRS and CDR2 YFSETQ. DNA for the CDR3: TGCGCCAGCAGCTTGGGATCTAGCGGCGGCGTCTACGAGCAGTACTTC. Translating gives CASSLGSSGGVYEQYF.

The J gene is TRBJ1-2, the V gene TRBV5-1; no firm D call. V was pared by 0 bases and J by 2 bases, with 11 bases between. The CDR3 length is 15 residues. CDR1 is SGHRS, CDR2 YFSETQ, per germline. CDR3 sequence: CASSLDVAGNYGYTF. The CDR3 DNA follows: TGCGCCAGCAGCTTGGACGTGGCGGGGAACTATGGCTACACCTTC.

About this clone itself: Other DNA sequences in the same sample also yield this CDR3. The chain combines TRBV20-1 with TRBJ2-5; D is undetermined. The length of the CDR3 is 10 residues. Germline CDR1 reads DFQATT; CDR2 reads SNEGSKA (reference sequence). V dropped 2 bases and J dropped 3 bases, with 1 base sitting between them. The CDR3 region has the DNA TGCAGTGCTAGAAAAGAGACCCAGTACTTC. Protein product: CSARKETQYF.

The genes are TRBV28 and TRBJ2-2, with D tentatively TRBD2 (5 bases). V lost 1 base, J lost 6 bases, and 15 bases lay in between. Germline lookup yields CDR1 MDHEN and CDR2 SYDVKM. This CDR3 has 16 residues. The CDR3 loop reads CASSLSSPGGAGELFF. CDR3 nucleotide sequence: TGTGCCAGCAGTTTATCCTCACCCGGAGGAGCCGGGGAGCTGTTTTTT.

V is TRBV6-4 and J is TRBJ2-7; no clear D. There are 10 residues in the CDR3. The V gene lost 11 bases and the J gene lost 6 bases, with 11 bases spanning the gap. Germline assignment: CDR1 MRHNA and CDR2 SNTAGT. DNA for the CDR3: TGTGCCCCCCGGTGTCTCGAGCAGTACTTC. This gives the protein CAPRCLEQYF.

This rearrangement joins TRBV5-1 to TRBJ1-4; tentative D call: TRBD1 (6 bases). V was clipped by 3 bases and J by 4 bases, with 16 bases between them. Per the germline V gene, CDR1 is SGHRS and CDR2 is YFSETQ. The CDR3 contains 16 residues. CDR3 in amino acids: CASSSEGGQSNEKLFF. The CDR3 nucleotides are TGCGCCAGCAGCTCCGAGGGGGGGCAAAGTAATGAAAAACTGTTTTTT.

The chain joins TRBV2 to TRBJ1-5; the D gene is possibly TRBD1 (6 bases). V lost 3 bases, J lost 7 bases, and 16 bases lay in between. Looked up from germline, CDR1 is SNHLY and CDR2 is FYNNEI. The CDR3 runs 15 residues. The CDR3 is CASSERAGAPQPQHF. The DNA for the CDR3 is TGTGCCAGCAGTGAGAGGGCAGGGGCACCACAGCCCCAGCATTTT.

A remark on this clone: A much larger clonotype is one base distant, so this may be a read error. Other DNA sequences of this sample code for an identical CDR3. The gene calls are TRBV28 and TRBJ2-7; possible D gene TRBD1, 5 bases. CDR1 is MDHEN, CDR2 SYDVKM, per germline. Trimming took 3 bases from V and 5 from J, leaving 5 bases between them. The CDR3 length is 11 residues. In nucleotides, the CDR3 is TGTGCCAGCAGTTTCAGGGACGAGCAGTACTTC. This sequence encodes CASSFRDEQYF.